The 31 T cell receptor beta chains listed next were all sequenced from one sample in a study of blood T cell repertoires in COVID-19. Sequencing used immunoSEQ multiplex PCR; TCRdb keeps in-frame clones, though not all of them. This table has some 14,000 clones, 86% appearing once. Input material: peripheral blood. These receptors all stem from a man older than 75 with acute or convalescent COVID-19.

About this clone itself: Different DNA sequences within this sample yield the same CDR3. J is TRBJ2-2 and V is TRBV7-9; 7 nucleotides agree with TRBD1. Germline CDR1 reads SEHNR; CDR2 reads FQNEAQ (reference sequence). This CDR3 region has 14 residues. With 3 bases clipped from V and 5 bases from J, the junction kept 3 bases outside the gene matches. CDR3 coding DNA: TGTGCCAGCAGCTTGGACAGGAGGACCGGGGAGCTGTTTTTT. Protein sequence: CASSLDRRTGELFF.

This sequence joins TRBV5-8 and TRBJ1-2; TRBD1 matches at 9 bases. The germline V gene has CDR1 SGHTS and CDR2 YDEGEE. The CDR3 covers 15 residues. V was clipped by 5 bases and J by 4 bases; unmatched bases: 9. The CDR3 DNA is TGTGCCAGCAGTCCCCACAGGGGGCTCTTCTATGGCTACACCTTC. Protein product: CASSPHRGLFYGYTF.

In DNA, the CDR3 is TGTGCCAGTAGTATAGGGGGACAGGGGGTACGGGAGCTGTTTTTT. Protein sequence: CASSIGGQGVRELFF. This chain connects TRBV19 to TRBJ2-2; TRBD1 aligns across 11 bases. The CDR3 covers 15 residues. Germline CDR1 reads LNHDA; CDR2 reads SQIVND (reference sequence). Losses at the gene ends were 1 base for V and 9 bases for J; bases not matched to a gene: 4.

The V gene is TRBV19, the J gene TRBJ2-2, with D perhaps matching TRBD1 (5 bases). There are 16 residues in the CDR3. Trimming removed 1 base at V and 4 bases at J, with 13 bases between. Germline V CDR1 and CDR2: LNHDA, SQIVND (reference sequence). As DNA, the CDR3 is TGTGCCAGTAGTATAGGTACAGGCCTGTCCACCGGGGAGCTGTTTTTT. This translates into CASSIGTGLSTGELFF.

The CDR3 loop reads CASSRVTGDGYTF. CDR3 nucleotides: TGTGCCAGCTCACGAGTGACAGGGGATGGCTACACCTTC. This chain links TRBV18 with TRBJ1-2; TRBD1 aligns across 8 bases. The CDR3 runs 13 residues. The ends lost 4 bases at V and 6 bases at J; junction bases unmatched: 4. Germline V gene data show CDR1 as KGHSH and CDR2 as LQKENI.

This chain joins TRBV19 and TRBJ1-4, with TRBD1 as a possible D gene (6 bases). V dropped 9 bases and J dropped 5 bases, with 10 bases sitting between them. This CDR3 is 12 amino acids long. Germline assignment: CDR1 LNHDA and CDR2 SQIVND (reference sequence). In DNA form, the CDR3 reads TGTGCCAGCCTGGACAGAAATGAAAAACTGTTTTTT. It translates to CASLDRNEKLFF.

The CDR3 sequence: CASSEASGLAGEETQYF. The CDR3 region has the DNA TGTGCCAGCAGTGAAGCGTCGGGACTAGCGGGAGAAGAGACCCAGTACTTC. V and J are TRBV2 and TRBJ2-5, with 14 bases that match TRBD2. Germline V gene sequence: CDR1 SNHLY, CDR2 FYNNEI. The CDR3 contains 17 residues. Unmatched junction bases numbered 3, after V lost 0 bases and J lost 3 bases.

The chain combines TRBV28 with TRBJ1-5, with TRBD1 matching 8 bases. The germline CDR1 and CDR2 sequences are MDHEN and SYDVKM. J lost 7 bases, V lost 7 bases, and 9 bases had no gene match. This CDR3 contains 14 residues. CDR3 DNA: TGTGCCAGCAAGAACGGACAGGGAGGGCAGCCCCAGCATTTT. The encoded protein is CASKNGQGGQPQHF.

This clone is judged medium-sized. The V call is TRBV24-1, the J call TRBJ2-2, with a tentative D call TRBD1 (5 bases). The CDR3 has 15 amino acids. V gave up 3 bases and J gave up 5 bases, with 12 bases separating them. CDR1 and CDR2 from the germline V gene are KGHDR and SFDVKD. CDR3 region: CATSDPRERTGELFF. The DNA of the CDR3 is TGTGCCACCAGTGATCCCAGGGAAAGGACCGGGGAGCTGTTTTTT.

This clone was observed a few times. The V call is TRBV6-1, the J call TRBJ2-7; unclear D gene. Between the trimmed V and J ends, which lost 1 base and 2 bases, there was a span of 9 bases. The CDR3 loop spans 14 amino acids. Germline V gives CDR1 MNHNS, CDR2 SASEGT. CDR3 sequence: CASSEGAGPYEQYF. In DNA, the CDR3 is TGTGCCAGCAGTGAAGGGGCAGGTCCCTACGAGCAGTACTTC.

The chain carries TRBV11-2 and TRBJ1-1; D not certain. This CDR3 is built from 16 residues. The germline CDR1 and CDR2 sequences are SGHAT and FQNNGV. Trimming cost V 0 bases and J 0 bases, with 11 bases left between them. As DNA, the CDR3 is TGTGCCAGCAGCTTAGATGCGAGGGTCCTGAACACTGAAGCTTTCTTT. It specifies CASSLDARVLNTEAFF.

This clone showed up just a few times. CDR3 region: CASSFLADYEQYF. The CDR3 nucleotides read TGTGCCAGCAGCTTCCTCGCGGACTACGAGCAGTACTTC. The V and J genes are TRBV7-9 and TRBJ2-7; D gene ambiguous. The CDR3 consists of 13 residues. CDR1 and CDR2 from the germline V gene are SEHNR and FQNEAQ (reference sequence). Trimming removed 3 bases from V and 3 bases from J, with 9 bases in between.

This clone has just a few counts. This chain connects TRBV19 to TRBJ2-3; D is possibly TRBD1 (6 bases). The germline gives CDR1 LNHDA, CDR2 SQIVND (reference sequence). Trimming pared 3 bases from V and 9 bases from J, leaving 13 bases between. The CDR3 runs to 13 residues. The CDR3 loop is CASSIGQGITQYF. The DNA for the CDR3 is TGTGCCAGTAGTATCGGCCAGGGGATCACGCAGTATTTT.

The CDR3 sequence: CASSPAYRNDLPPGYTRSRGTQYF. The CDR3 DNA follows: TGTGCCAGCAGCCCGGCTTATAGGAACGACTTGCCGCCCGGGTACACCCGATCCCGGGGGACCCAGTACTTC. The chain carries TRBV7-8 and TRBJ2-5; D possibly corresponds to TRBD2 (5 bases). The germline V and J ends were trimmed by 5 bases and 7 bases, with 47 bases remaining between them. CDR3 length: 24 amino acids. Germline loops: CDR1 SGHVS, CDR2 FQNEAQ. Full variable domain (rest looked up from reference TRBV7-8 and TRBJ2-5): GAGVSQSPRYKVAKRGQDVALRCDPISGHVSLFWYQQALGQGPEFLTYFQNEAQLDKSGLPSDRFFAERPEGSVSTLKIQRTQQEDSAVYLCASSPAYRNDLPPGYTRSRGTQYFGPGTRLLVL.

The chain joins TRBV5-8 to TRBJ2-1; maybe TRBD2 (6 bases). Germline CDR1 and CDR2: SGHTS and YDEGEE. V lost 5 bases to trimming and J lost 3 bases, with 12 bases between them. The CDR3 covers 14 residues. The chain's CDR3 is CASRGSGVYNEQFF. The CDR3 bases are TGTGCCAGCAGGGGATCGGGAGTCTACAATGAGCAGTTCTTC.

The chain recombines TRBV5-1 with TRBJ2-6, with a tentative D call TRBD2 (5 bases). The CDR3 sequence is 15 residues long. Trimming removed 2 bases from V and 4 bases from J, with 10 bases in between. Germline assignment: CDR1 SGHRS and CDR2 YFSETQ. CDR3 bases: TGCGCCAGCAGCTTCGGGGATCCCGGGGCCAACGTCCTGACTTTC. Translating gives CASSFGDPGANVLTF. The whole variable domain, remainder taken from reference TRBV5-1 and TRBJ2-6, is KAGVTQTPRYLIKTRGQQVTLSCSPISGHRSVSWYQQTPGQGLQFLFEYFSETQRNKGNFPGRFSGRQFSNSRSEMNVSTLELGDSALYLCASSFGDPGANVLTFGAGSRLTVL.

The chain couples TRBV7-2 to TRBJ2-2; D unclear. V shed 2 bases and J shed 6 bases, with 10 bases lying between them. This CDR3 contains 14 residues. Germline V gene data show CDR1 as SGHTA and CDR2 as FQGNSA. The CDR3 nucleotides are TGTGCCAGCAGCTTATTATCGCGGTCCGGGGAGCTGTTTTTT. It yields the protein CASSLLSRSGELFF.

The rearrangement joins TRBV7-6 to TRBJ1-1; 8 bases are shared with TRBD1. This CDR3 is built from 17 residues. CDR1 and CDR2 from the germline V gene are SGHVS and FNYEAQ. Trimming at V came to 5 bases and at J to 0 bases, leaving 11 bases not matched to a gene. The CDR3 reads CASSPRAGQGLNTEAFF. The CDR3 DNA sequence: TGTGCCAGCAGCCCCAGAGCCGGACAGGGATTGAACACTGAAGCTTTCTTT.

The J gene is TRBJ2-5, the V gene TRBV9; a possible D gene is TRBD2 (6 bases). Trimming removed 2 bases from V and 5 bases from J, with 16 bases in between. Germline CDR1 is SGDLS and CDR2 is YYNGEE. The CDR3 totals 15 residues. CDR3: CASSVEGLEKETQYF. Written as DNA, the CDR3 is TGTGCCAGCAGCGTGGAGGGGCTTGAGAAGGAGACCCAGTACTTC.

A word on this clone: Mismatch with germline at one junction end may stem from a read error. V and J are TRBV18 and TRBJ1-3; possibly TRBD1 for D (5 bases). The V gene's germline CDR1 is KGHSH and CDR2 LQKENI. CDR3 length equals 16 residues. The CDR3 protein is CASSPFDSPSGNTIYF. DNA of the CDR3: TGTGCCAGCTCACCATTCGACAGCCCTTCTGGGAACACCATATATTTT.

CDR3 sequence reads: CASSLGAGPYEQYF. The CDR3, as DNA: TGTGCCAGCAGCTTAGGGGCAGGGCCCTACGAGCAGTACTTC. This sequence joins TRBV7-2 and TRBJ2-7, with D possibly being TRBD1 (5 bases). V was trimmed by 1 base and J by 2 bases, leaving 9 bases between them. This CDR3 is built from 14 residues. From germline, CDR1 is SGHTA and CDR2 FQGNSA.

This chain links TRBV11-2 with TRBJ2-1; D is unclear. The CDR3 is 11 residues long. V shed 3 bases and J shed 7 bases, with 4 bases lying between them. CDR1 is SGHAT and CDR2 is FQNNGV in the germline V gene. The CDR3 protein is CASSFANEQFF. CDR3 DNA sequence: TGTGCCAGCAGCTTTGCGAATGAGCAGTTCTTC.

The rearrangement links TRBV2 to TRBJ1-1; D is unclear. Germline-derived CDR1 and CDR2 are SNHLY and FYNNEI. Between the trimmed V and J ends, which lost 5 bases and 6 bases, there was a span of 10 bases. CDR3 length: 12 amino acids. This CDR3 is CASSRTGAEAFF. DNA for the CDR3: TGTGCCAGCAGTAGGACCGGGGCTGAAGCTTTCTTT.

CDR3 in DNA: TGTGCCAGCAGTGACGCGATCGGGGACTCTGGAAACACCATATATTTT. It yields the protein CASSDAIGDSGNTIYF. The chain carries TRBV6-1 and TRBJ1-3; D is uncertain. Germline V lookup: CDR1 MNHNS, CDR2 SASEGT. The CDR3 sequence is 16 residues long. The ends were cut back, 3 bases at V and 0 bases at J, with 12 bases in the middle.

This clone appeared a single time. The DNA for the CDR3 is TGTGCCAGCAGTTCCCGGGACAGGAACTTCAACGTCCTGACTTTC. It encodes CASSSRDRNFNVLTF. The V gene is TRBV6-5, the J gene TRBJ2-6; 8 nucleotides align to TRBD1. The CDR3 is 15 amino acids. Germline-derived CDR1 and CDR2 are MNHEY and SVGAGI. V lost 4 bases, J lost 9 bases, and 8 bases stayed unmatched.

This chain uses TRBV9 with TRBJ2-2; D not resolved. In germline, CDR1 is SGDLS, CDR2 YYNGEE. V shed 4 bases and J shed 0 bases, with 13 bases lying between them. The CDR3 covers 16 residues. The CDR3 DNA follows: TGTGCCAGCAGCCTGGTAGGCAGGTCGAACACCGGGGAGCTGTTTTTT. Translated: CASSLVGRSNTGELFF.

This chain joins TRBV5-1 and TRBJ1-1, with D unresolved. Germline V gene data show CDR1 as SGHRS and CDR2 as YFSETQ. V was cut by 4 bases and J by 7 bases, with 11 bases left in between. CDR3 length: 12 amino acids. The CDR3 loop reads CASSPDTFEAFF. The CDR3 DNA reads TGCGCCAGCAGCCCCGACACTTTTGAAGCTTTCTTT.

The rearrangement joins TRBV19 to TRBJ1-6; no definite D call. The V end lost 5 bases, the J end lost 0 bases, and 11 bases lay between the germline ends. Per the germline V gene, CDR1 is LNHDA and CDR2 is SQIVND (reference sequence). CDR3 length: 16 residues. This CDR3 reads CASSPARSSYNSPLHF. CDR3 nucleotide sequence: TGTGCCAGTAGTCCGGCCCGGAGCTCCTATAATTCACCCCTCCACTTT.

This clone has just one count. The rearrangement joins TRBV9 to TRBJ2-7, with 7 bases aligning to TRBD1. This CDR3 spans 14 amino acids. The germline CDR1 and CDR2 sequences are SGDLS and YYNGEE. With 4 bases clipped from V and 0 bases from J, the junction kept 4 bases outside the gene matches. This CDR3 is CASSKRQGSYEQYF. CDR3 DNA: TGTGCCAGCAGCAAACGACAGGGCTCCTACGAGCAGTACTTC.

The V and J genes are TRBV7-3 and TRBJ2-1; D is perhaps TRBD1 (6 bases). The CDR3 loop spans 13 amino acids. Germline CDR1 SGHTA, CDR2 FQGTGA. The V gene lost 3 bases and the J gene lost 4 bases, with 7 bases spanning the gap. Here the CDR3 reads CASSLDSYNEQFF. The CDR3 DNA reads as TGTGCCAGCAGCTTGGACAGTTACAATGAGCAGTTCTTC.

This clone has more than one count but fewer than ten. The chain employs TRBV7-9 and TRBJ2-7, with a tentative D call TRBD1 (5 bases). Germline V CDR1 and CDR2: SEHNR, FQNEAQ (reference sequence). V was shortened by 6 bases and J by 2 bases, with 8 bases between the two germline ends. The CDR3 extends over 12 amino acids. CDR3 residues: CASRGAPYEQYF. The CDR3, as DNA: TGTGCCAGCAGAGGGGCGCCCTACGAGCAGTACTTC.